The 7 T cell receptor beta chains below were found in one sample sequenced in a study of cytomegalovirus exposure and HLA in healthy donors. In the PCR, 60 Vbeta and 13 Jbeta primers were used. Repertoires were generated with immunoSEQ multiplex PCR, while TCRdb's copy carries only in-frame clones and drops some. Counted here are 130,000 or so clones, approximately 81% occurring once; the ten biggest clones make up 2% to 2.5%. Sequenced sample: PBMCs. Source of these receptors: a woman aged 40 to 49 in good health and CMV-seronegative.

This clone was seen a few times. The chain links TRBV28 to TRBJ2-7; a possible D gene is TRBD2 (5 bases). The CDR3 loop spans 15 amino acids. The V gene lost 2 bases and the J gene lost 3 bases, with 14 bases spanning the gap. CDR1 and CDR2 (germline): MDHEN, SYDVKM. CDR3 DNA: TGTGCCAGCAGTTTACTCGTTCCGGGGAGCTACGAGCAGTACTTC. Translation: CASSLLVPGSYEQYF.

For the CDR3, the DNA is TGCGCCAGCAGCTCCTCAACAGGGTCGGGCACCGGGGAGCTGTTTTTT. Protein: CASSSSTGSGTGELFF. This sequence joins TRBV5-1 and TRBJ2-2; D might be TRBD1 (6 bases). The ends were cut back, 3 bases at V and 4 bases at J, with 16 bases in the middle. Germline CDR1 reads SGHRS; CDR2 reads YFSETQ. The CDR3 has 16 residues. The complete variable domain, with remaining parts taken from reference TRBV5-1 and TRBJ2-2, reads KAGVTQTPRYLIKTRGQQVTLSCSPISGHRSVSWYQQTPGQGLQFLFEYFSETQRNKGNFPGRFSGRQFSNSRSEMNVSTLELGDSALYLCASSSSTGSGTGELFFGEGSRLTVL.

V usage is TRBV19 and J usage is TRBJ2-3, with a weak D call TRBD2 (6 bases). The V gene lost 6 bases and the J gene lost 2 bases, with 18 bases spanning the gap. The CDR3 sequence is 16 residues long. Germline V gives CDR1 LNHDA, CDR2 SQIVND (reference sequence). The CDR3, as DNA: TGTGCCAGTAGGGAGTCTAACGGGGGAACCACAGATACGCAGTATTTT. Its translation is CASRESNGGTTDTQYF.

This clone has more than one count but fewer than ten. This chain links TRBV18 with TRBJ1-2; D is perhaps TRBD1 (5 bases). Trimming stripped 3 bases from V and 3 bases from J, with 20 bases between. The CDR3 is 17 amino acids. CDR1 is KGHSH and CDR2 is LQKENI in the germline V gene. CDR3 nucleotide sequence: TGTGCCAGCTCACCGCAGGGTATGGGATCTTCGGACTATGGCTACACCTTC. Protein sequence: CASSPQGMGSSDYGYTF.

This clone was seen more than once but under ten times. The V and J genes are TRBV4-3 and TRBJ1-4; TRBD1 matches 7 bases. This CDR3 spans 17 amino acids. The trim removed 0 bases at V and 6 bases at J, leaving 10 bases unmatched. Germline V gene data show CDR1 as LGHNA and CDR2 as YSLEER. In nucleotides, the CDR3 is TGCGCCAGCAGCCAAGATTCAAGTTGGACAGGTTATGAAAAACTGTTTTTT. It is translated as CASSQDSSWTGYEKLFF.

The rearrangement links TRBV6-6 to TRBJ2-5, with a weak D call TRBD1 (6 bases). Deletions cut 4 bases from V and 2 bases from J, with 14 bases between. Germline assignment: CDR1 MNHNY and CDR2 SVGAGI (reference sequence). This CDR3 has 15 residues. CDR3 DNA sequence: TGTGCCAGCAGTTCCGGCGACAGGATACAAGAGACCCAGTACTTC. The encoded protein is CASSSGDRIQETQYF.

The chain couples TRBV28 to TRBJ2-7; 7 nucleotides align to TRBD2. CDR1 MDHEN and CDR2 SYDVKM come from the germline V gene. This CDR3 spans 15 amino acids. Unmatched junction bases numbered 6, after V lost 4 bases and J lost 0 bases. The CDR3 DNA sequence: TGTGCCAGCAGTTACCCGGGGGGACGCTCCTACGAGCAGTACTTC. Amino acids: CASSYPGGRSYEQYF. The entire variable domain, with the rest obtained from reference TRBV28 and TRBJ2-7, is as follows: DVKVTQSSRYLVKRTGEKVFLECVQDMDHENMFWYRQDPGLGLRLIYFSYDVKMKEKGDIPEGYSVSREKKERFSLILESASTNQTSMYLCASSYPGGRSYEQYFGPGTRLTVT.